Listed below are T cell receptor beta chains from one sample, sequenced in a study of shared clonotypes between healthy human individuals. Some clones are missing from TCRdb's copy, which holds only in-frame ones; the method was immunoSEQ multiplex PCR. Seen here are fewer than 800,000 clones, 92% observed once, and the top ten hold 24%. The material sequenced was naive CD8+ T cells sorted from blood. Receptor source: a young man in good health. Each CDR3 is given with its conserved first and last residue. The D gene is left open where the match is weak. Expanded clones are given a class, and other clones once, few, many or no size at all.

cdr3_length	clone_size	d_call	v_call	j_call	cdr3_aa	cdr3_nt
14	few	-	TRBV6-1	TRBJ1-1	CASSEKGLGTEAFF	TGTGCCAGCAGTGAGAAGGGTCTAGGCACTGAAGCTTTCTTT
14	-	TRBD2	TRBV27	TRBJ2-7	CASSITSGAYEQYF	TGTGCCAGCAGTATAACTAGCGGAGCTTACGAGCAGTACTTC
15	-	-	TRBV5-5	TRBJ1-5	CASSLAPSGGQPQHF	TGTGCCAGCAGCTTGGCTCCCAGCGGAGGTCAGCCCCAGCATTTT
16	-	TRBD1	TRBV28	TRBJ2-2	CASSFRQGLKSGELFF	TGTGCCAGCAGTTTCAGACAGGGATTGAAGTCCGGGGAGCTGTTTTTT
12	-	-	TRBV6-5	TRBJ2-7	CASGLGSYEQYF	TGTGCCAGCGGCCTAGGGTCCTACGAGCAGTACTTC
15	-	-	TRBV27	TRBJ2-2	CASSLHSTNTGELFF	TGTGCCAGCAGTTTGCACAGTACGAACACCGGGGAGCTGTTTTTT
14	-	-	TRBV15	TRBJ2-7	CATSSAGLGYEQYF	TGTGCCACCAGCTCGGCAGGACTGGGCTACGAGCAGTACTTC
15	-	TRBD1	TRBV4-3	TRBJ2-6	CASSLQGAGANVLTF	TGCGCCAGCAGCCTCCAGGGGGCTGGGGCCAACGTCCTGACTTTC
15	-	-	TRBV27	TRBJ2-7	CASSLSRSGAGEQYF	TGTGCCAGCAGTTTATCAAGGTCAGGGGCAGGCGAGCAGTACTTC
15	-	-	TRBV5-5	TRBJ1-3	CATQVGAYSGNTIYF	TGTGCCACGCAAGTCGGGGCCTACTCTGGAAACACCATATATTTT
14	-	-	TRBV6-5	TRBJ2-1	CASSLQGSYNEQFF	TGTGCCAGCAGTCTGCAGGGTTCCTACAATGAGCAGTTCTTC
14	-	-	TRBV7-9	TRBJ2-2	CASSGRPNSGELFF	TGTGCCAGCAGCGGAAGGCCGAACTCCGGGGAGCTGTTTTTT
17	-	-	TRBV19	TRBJ2-1	CASSIGGGPYSYNEQFF	TGTGCCAGTAGTATAGGAGGCGGCCCCTACTCCTACAATGAGCAGTTCTTC
14	-	-	TRBV21-1	TRBJ2-7	CASQGGTRPYEQYF	TGTGCCAGCCAGGGCGGAACCCGGCCCTACGAGCAGTACTTC
14	-	-	TRBV6-5	TRBJ1-5	CASSYLTGNQPQHF	TGTGCCAGCAGTTATCTTACAGGGAATCAGCCCCAGCATTTT
17	-	-	TRBV11-2	TRBJ2-7	CASSLGWSGGTFYEQYF	TGTGCCAGCAGCTTAGGTTGGAGTGGTGGCACCTTCTACGAGCAGTACTTC
15	-	TRBD2	TRBV11-2	TRBJ2-1	CASSLLAGVYNEQFF	TGTGCCAGCAGCTTACTAGCGGGAGTTTACAATGAGCAGTTCTTC
16	-	-	TRBV5-1	TRBJ2-7	CASSLTPGFSSYEQYF	TGCGCCAGCAGCCTAACTCCGGGGTTCAGCTCCTACGAGCAGTACTTC
16	-	TRBD2	TRBV7-2	TRBJ2-7	CASSLEGLAGTGEQYF	TGTGCCAGCAGCTTAGAGGGACTAGCGGGAACGGGCGAGCAGTACTTC
16	-	TRBD1	TRBV5-4	TRBJ1-1	CASSSPRTGEATEAFF	TGTGCCAGCAGCTCCCCCCGGACAGGGGAGGCCACTGAAGCTTTCTTT
15	once	TRBD1	TRBV7-9	TRBJ1-2	CASSLGDRANYGYTF	TGTGCCAGCAGCTTAGGAGACAGGGCCAACTATGGCTACACCTTC
16	-	-	TRBV15	TRBJ2-7	CATSRGRGPTFYEQYF	TGTGCCACCAGCAGGGGCAGAGGTCCCACGTTCTACGAGCAGTACTTC
13	-	-	TRBV28	TRBJ2-1	CASRGGPYNEQFF	TGTGCCAGCAGGGGTGGACCCTACAATGAGCAGTTCTTC
15	-	TRBD1	TRBV27	TRBJ1-2	CASSLTSDRAGGYTF	TGTGCCAGCAGCCTAACATCGGACAGGGCGGGTGGCTACACCTTC
17	-	TRBD2	TRBV10-1	TRBJ2-1	CASSARTSGRAGNEQFF	TGCGCCAGCAGTGCCAGGACTAGCGGGAGGGCCGGGAATGAGCAGTTCTTC
14	-	-	TRBV4-1	TRBJ1-1	CASSPGPGLVGAFF	TGCGCCAGCAGCCCGGGACCCGGGTTGGTAGGAGCTTTCTTT
16	-	-	TRBV2	TRBJ2-5	CASSEALLRVGETQYF	TGTGCCAGCAGTGAAGCTCTCCTACGGGTGGGGGAGACCCAGTACTTC
13	-	-	TRBV30	TRBJ2-7	CAWGRTPVWEQYF	TGTGCCTGGGGCCGCACGCCCGTATGGGAGCAGTACTTC
10	-	-	TRBV29-1	TRBJ1-1	CSVWGTEAFF	TGCAGCGTTTGGGGGACTGAAGCTTTCTTT
16	-	-	TRBV4-1	TRBJ1-1	CASSQGQIRYNTEAFF	TGCGCCAGCAGCCAAGGGCAGATCAGGTATAACACTGAAGCTTTCTTT
13	-	-	TRBV2	TRBJ2-1	CASSSGTHNEQFF	TGTGCCAGCAGTTCCGGGACCCACAATGAGCAGTTCTTC
13	-	-	TRBV27	TRBJ2-7	CASSDGSSYEQYF	TGTGCCAGCAGTGACGGGAGCTCCTACGAGCAGTACTTC
16	-	-	TRBV4-1	TRBJ2-1	CASSQEGRSSYNEQFF	TGCGCCAGCAGCCAAGAGGGCAGGTCCTCCTACAATGAGCAGTTCTTC
15	once	TRBD1	TRBV29-1	TRBJ1-4	CSVARTGSTNEKLFF	TGCAGCGTTGCCCGGACAGGGTCAACTAATGAAAAACTGTTTTTT
14	few	-	TRBV27	TRBJ1-4	CASSLGVFDEKLFF	TGTGCCAGCAGTCTGGGAGTGTTTGATGAAAAACTGTTTTTT
20	-	-	TRBV15	TRBJ2-1	CATSRVGGRGAEISYNEQFF	TGTGCCACCAGCAGAGTAGGGGGGCGCGGTGCGGAGATCTCCTACAATGAGCAGTTCTTC
15	-	-	TRBV7-6	TRBJ2-1	CASSRSGGSYNEQFF	TGTGCCAGCAGCAGGAGCGGAGGGTCCTACAATGAGCAGTTCTTC
16	-	-	TRBV10-3	TRBJ2-2	CAVNPNDRPNTGELFF	TGTGCCGTTAACCCAAACGACAGACCGAACACCGGGGAGCTGTTTTTT
16	-	TRBD2	TRBV28	TRBJ2-3	CASTFATSGSTDTQYF	TGTGCCAGCACCTTTGCAACTAGCGGGAGCACAGATACGCAGTATTTT
15	-	TRBD1	TRBV11-3	TRBJ2-1	CASSSRQGRYNEQFF	TGTGCCAGCAGCTCCAGACAGGGGAGGTACAATGAGCAGTTCTTC
19	-	TRBD2	TRBV7-3	TRBJ2-3	CASSLTSTAGGRSADTQYF	TGTGCCAGCAGCTTAACGTCAACGGCGGGAGGACGTTCCGCAGATACGCAGTATTTT
13	-	-	TRBV6-6	TRBJ1-5	CASLQGNNQPQHF	TGTGCCAGTCTCCAGGGCAACAATCAGCCCCAGCATTTT
13	-	-	TRBV7-9	TRBJ2-2	CARELGPTGELFF	TGTGCCAGGGAATTGGGTCCCACCGGGGAGCTGTTTTTT
15	-	TRBD2	TRBV5-6	TRBJ2-2	CASSFAGGFTGELFF	TGTGCCAGCAGCTTCGCGGGAGGTTTCACCGGGGAGCTGTTTTTT
11	-	-	TRBV28	TRBJ2-7	CATGSSYEQYF	TGTGCCACGGGGTCCTCATACGAGCAGTACTTC
15	-	-	TRBV29-1	TRBJ2-1	CSVEVSGGWYNEQFF	TGCAGCGTTGAGGTTTCGGGCGGGTGGTACAATGAGCAGTTCTTC